This entry features one TCR beta chain sequence. The data are from a study of OX40 agonist ivuxolimab in advanced cancers. CDR3 length: 14 amino acids. CDR1 and CDR2 from the germline V gene are SGHNT and YYREEE (reference sequence). Trimming shortened V by 5 bases and J by 5 bases, and 13 bases separated the two germline ends. TCRdb's table, derived via immunoSEQ multiplex PCR, lists solely in-frame clones and lacks some. The profile covers roughly 79,000 clones, with about 88% appearing a single time and roughly 15% taken by the ten largest. Sample: CD4+ or CD8+ T cells sorted from blood, taken in a trial of the OX40 agonist ivuxolimab. The source is an adult with an advanced solid tumor such as melanoma, head and neck, liver or kidney cancer. This chain joins TRBV5-4 and TRBJ1-4, with D tentatively TRBD1 (5 bases). The CDR3 nucleotides are TGTGCCAGCAGTTCCCGGGACGGGAATGAAAAACTGTTTTTT. Its translation: CASSSRDGNEKLFF.